A few counts support the clone carrying this TCR beta chain. Antigen: not known. The data were taken from a study of cytomegalovirus exposure and HLA in healthy donors. Study background: Of the donors genotyped, about 390 in all, 75% to 90% fell in the Caucasian-associated ancestry cluster.

PCR involved 60 Vbeta and 13 Jbeta primers. Produced via immunoSEQ multiplex PCR; TCRdb's table is partial and in-frame only. Found here are approximately 140,000 clones, around 82% of them singletons; the top ten hold almost 7%. Per germline, CDR1 LNHDA and CDR2 SQIVND (reference sequence). CDR3 length: 17 amino acids. V lost 5 bases to trimming and J lost 1 base; unmatched junction nucleotides: 8. Notes on the study in general: In a later analysis, HLA-C alleles had the fewest associated TCRs, DRB1 alleles the most. The study labeled more than 150 TCR beta chains cytomegalovirus-associated. In an earlier analysis, about 87% or about 30%: the productive usage of most TCR beta V segments.

The sample was PBMCs. The rearrangement uses TRBV19 and TRBJ2-6; 7 nucleotides agree with TRBD1. The sequence was collected from a man between 35 and 55 years old in good health and CMV-seropositive. CDR3 residues: CASSVSMTGSGANVLTF. DNA of the CDR3: TGTGCCAGTAGTGTCTCCATGACAGGGTCTGGGGCCAACGTCCTGACTTTC. The full variable domain, in which reference TRBV19 and TRBJ2-6 provide the parts outside the CDR3, is DGGITQSPKYLFRKEGQNVTLSCEQNLNHDAMYWYRQDPGQGLRLIYYSQIVNDFQKGDIAEGYSVSREKKESFPLTVTSAQKNPTAFYLCASSVSMTGSGANVLTFGAGSRLTVL.